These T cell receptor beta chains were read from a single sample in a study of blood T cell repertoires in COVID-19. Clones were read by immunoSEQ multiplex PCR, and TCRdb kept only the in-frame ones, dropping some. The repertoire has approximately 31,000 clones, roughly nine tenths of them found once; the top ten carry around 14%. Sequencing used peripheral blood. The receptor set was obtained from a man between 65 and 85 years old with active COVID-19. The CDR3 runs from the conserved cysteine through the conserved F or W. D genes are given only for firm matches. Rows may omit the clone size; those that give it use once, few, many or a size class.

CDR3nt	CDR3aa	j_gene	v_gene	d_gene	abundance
TGTGCCATCAGAGGACAGGGCGATGGTTCACCCCTCCACTTT	CAIRGQGDGSPLHF	TRBJ1-6	TRBV10-3	TRBD1	few
TGTGCCAGCAGAAACAGGGGGAGTAATTCACCCCTCCACTTT	CASRNRGSNSPLHF	TRBJ1-6	TRBV25-1	TRBD1	NA
TGTGCCAGCAGCTTATTAGCGGGAGTAGCTAATGAGCAGTTCTTC	CASSLLAGVANEQFF	TRBJ2-1	TRBV7-2	TRBD2	NA
TGTGCCAGCAGCCCCGGGTCCCAAAACATTCAGTACTTC	CASSPGSQNIQYF	TRBJ2-4	TRBV7-9	NA	NA
TGTGCCAGCAGCGGGGGACTAGCGGGAGGGGTATACAATGAGCAGTTCTTC	CASSGGLAGGVYNEQFF	TRBJ2-1	TRBV5-4	TRBD2	NA
TGCAGCGTTGAAGAGGCGGGACTAGCGTTTCTGTCCTACAATGAGCAGTTCTTC	CSVEEAGLAFLSYNEQFF	TRBJ2-1	TRBV29-1	TRBD2	few
TGTGCCATCAGCCCGGGACTAGCGGGAGGGCCTGGGACCGGGGAGCTGTTTTTT	CAISPGLAGGPGTGELFF	TRBJ2-2	TRBV10-3	TRBD2	NA
TGTGCCAGCAGTGAAAGGGGCGGGGAATACTACAATGAGCAGTTCTTC	CASSERGGEYYNEQFF	TRBJ2-1	TRBV2	NA	NA
TGCAGCGTGGCCGGGACAGGTACCTACAATGAGCAGTTCTTC	CSVAGTGTYNEQFF	TRBJ2-1	TRBV29-1	TRBD1	NA
TGTGCCAGCAGTTTACCCTGGACTAGCCCTAGAATCTACGAGCAGTACTTC	CASSLPWTSPRIYEQYF	TRBJ2-7	TRBV27	TRBD2	NA
TGCAGCGTTTGGCAGGGAGAGACCCAGTACTTC	CSVWQGETQYF	TRBJ2-5	TRBV29-1	NA	NA
TGTGCCACCAGTAGTACAGGGGGCGTGGGAGATCAGCCCCAGCATTTT	CATSSTGGVGDQPQHF	TRBJ1-5	TRBV24-1	TRBD1	NA
TGTGCCAGCGGACACAGGGGCTCCTATGGCTACACCTTC	CASGHRGSYGYTF	TRBJ1-2	TRBV12-3/TRBV12-4	TRBD1	NA
TGTGCCAGCAGCTCCGGGACGGGAGGCGTCGATGAGCAGTTCTTC	CASSSGTGGVDEQFF	TRBJ2-1	TRBV6-5	TRBD2	medium-sized
TGTGCCAGCAGCGCTGAGGGACAGGTGAACACTGAAGCTTTCTTT	CASSAEGQVNTEAFF	TRBJ1-1	TRBV9	TRBD1	NA
TGCGCCAGCAGCTTCGGCGGACTCCAATCCCCCAATGAGCAGTTCTTC	CASSFGGLQSPNEQFF	TRBJ2-1	TRBV5-1	NA	NA
TGTGCCAGCAGCCAAGGATTATCAGGGGACACTGAAGCTTTCTTT	CASSQGLSGDTEAFF	TRBJ1-1	TRBV3-1/TRBV3-2	NA	NA
TGTGCCAGCAGCCAAGATCACACTAGCGCCTTATACAATGAGCAGTTCTTC	CASSQDHTSALYNEQFF	TRBJ2-1	TRBV4-2	TRBD2	NA
TGTGCCAGCAGCGTAGAGAGCGGGAGGCGGTACGAGCAGTACTTC	CASSVESGRRYEQYF	TRBJ2-7	TRBV9	TRBD2	NA
TGTGCCAGCAGTACCCCCCGACAGGGTAGCTCTGGAAACACCATATATTTT	CASSTPRQGSSGNTIYF	TRBJ1-3	TRBV28	TRBD1	NA
TGTGCCAGTGGGACAGGGATCAATCAGCCCCAGCATTTT	CASGTGINQPQHF	TRBJ1-5	TRBV12-3/TRBV12-4	TRBD1	NA
TGTGCCAGCAGACTTTCCGGGGGAAGGGGAGGCTACACCTTC	CASRLSGGRGGYTF	TRBJ1-2	TRBV25-1	NA	NA
TGTGCCAGCTCCCCTCGACAGGACGAGCAGTACTTC	CASSPRQDEQYF	TRBJ2-7	TRBV18	NA	NA
TGTGCCAGCAGGCTGACAGGGGCGGGCAATCAGCCCCAGCATTTT	CASRLTGAGNQPQHF	TRBJ1-5	TRBV2	TRBD1	NA
TGTGCCAGCAGTCAACAAGCAGATACGCAGTATTTT	CASSQQADTQYF	TRBJ2-3	TRBV11-2	NA	once
TGTGCCAGCAGTACCTGGGAGGGAGCCTCCTACAATGAGCAGTTCTTC	CASSTWEGASYNEQFF	TRBJ2-1	TRBV6-2/TRBV6-3	TRBD2	NA